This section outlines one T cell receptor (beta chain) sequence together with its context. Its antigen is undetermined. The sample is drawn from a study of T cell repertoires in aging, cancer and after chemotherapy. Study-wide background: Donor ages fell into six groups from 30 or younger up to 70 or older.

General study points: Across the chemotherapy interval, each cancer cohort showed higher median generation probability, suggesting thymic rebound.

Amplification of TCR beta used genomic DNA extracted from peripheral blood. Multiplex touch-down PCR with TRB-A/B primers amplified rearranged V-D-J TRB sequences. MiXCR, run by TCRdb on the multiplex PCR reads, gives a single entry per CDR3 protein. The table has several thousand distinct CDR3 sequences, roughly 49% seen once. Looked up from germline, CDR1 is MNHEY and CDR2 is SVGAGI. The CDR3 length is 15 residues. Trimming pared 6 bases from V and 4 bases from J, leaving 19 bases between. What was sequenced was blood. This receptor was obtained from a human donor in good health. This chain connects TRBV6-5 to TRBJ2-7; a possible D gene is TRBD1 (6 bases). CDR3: CASRQALQGWYEQYF. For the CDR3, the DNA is TGTGCCAGCAGACAAGCATTACAGGGATGGTACGAGCAGTACTTC.